The 30 T cell receptor beta chains reported below all come from one sample, sequenced in a study of human thymus T cells. Thymus tissue for the work was resected from patients undergoing corrective heart surgery. Libraries were prepared by immunoSEQ multiplex PCR; TCRdb keeps only in-frame clonotypes and omits some of them. The sample contains around 130,000 clones, around 94% of which appear only once. What was sequenced was thymus tissue. Every receptor here comes from a boy under two years old with a congenital heart defect but otherwise immunologically healthy.

The rearrangement links TRBV11-3 to TRBJ2-5; maybe TRBD2 (5 bases). V was clipped by 5 bases and J by 2 bases, with 12 bases between them. The length of the CDR3 is 14 residues. The germline V gene encodes CDR1 SGHNT and CDR2 YENEEA. The CDR3: CASSTQDLQETQYF. The CDR3 DNA follows: TGTGCCAGCAGCACCCAGGACTTACAAGAGACCCAGTACTTC. The full variable domain, in which reference TRBV11-3 and TRBJ2-5 provide the parts outside the CDR3, is EAGVVQSPRYKIIEKKQPVAFWCNPISGHNTLYWYLQNLGQGPELLIRYENEEAVDDSQLPKDRFSAERLKGVDSTLKIQPAELGDSAVYLCASSTQDLQETQYFGPGTRLLVL.

The rearrangement uses TRBV15 and TRBJ2-2; D may be TRBD1 (5 bases). Germline lookup yields CDR1 LNHNV and CDR2 YYDKDF (reference sequence). V gave up 0 bases and J gave up 11 bases, with 16 bases separating them. The CDR3 spans 15 residues. In DNA form, the CDR3 reads TGTGCCACCAGCAGAGAACGGAAAGGGGTCGAAGAGCTGTTTTTT. It is translated as CATSRERKGVEELFF. Variable domain in full (rest from reference TRBV15 and TRBJ2-2): DAMVIQNPRYQVTQFGKPVTLSCSQTLNHNVMYWYQQKSSQAPKLLFHYYDKDFNNEADTPDNFQSRRPNTSFCFLDIRSPGLGDTAMYLCATSRERKGVEELFFGEGSRLTVL.

The genes are TRBV4-2 and TRBJ2-3; D may be TRBD1 (6 bases). The CDR3 is 18 amino acids. V gave up 0 bases and J gave up 2 bases, with 18 bases separating them. Germline loops: CDR1 LGHNA, CDR2 YNFKEQ. For the CDR3, the DNA is TGTGCCAGCAGCCAAGATGGGGGCGAGGGGCCGGACACAGATACGCAGTATTTT. Translated: CASSQDGGEGPDTDTQYF.

The rearrangement uses TRBV7-2 and TRBJ1-3; D remains ambiguous. V lost 1 base, J lost 0 bases, and 4 bases lay in between. Germline CDR1 is SGHTA and CDR2 is FQGNSA. This CDR3 contains 14 residues. The CDR3 loop reads CASSLGHSGNTIYF. CDR3 DNA: TGTGCCAGCAGCTTAGGACACTCTGGAAACACCATATATTTT. The full variable domain, with the rest looked up from reference TRBV7-2 and TRBJ1-3, is GAGVSQSPSNKVTEKGKDVELRCDPISGHTALYWYRQSLGQGLEFLIYFQGNSAPDKSGLPSDRFSAERTGGSVSTLTIQRTQQEDSAVYLCASSLGHSGNTIYFGEGSWLTVV.

J is TRBJ1-6 and V is TRBV5-4, with 8 bases that match TRBD1. This CDR3 spans 16 amino acids. The germline V gene encodes CDR1 SGHNT and CDR2 YYREEE (reference sequence). V gave up 3 bases and J gave up 14 bases; unmatched junction bases: 16. Written as DNA, the CDR3 is TGTGCCAGCAGCTATATAAAGACAGGGGCGATCGGGTCCCTCCACTTT. This translates into CASSYIKTGAIGSLHF.

V usage is TRBV6-1 and J usage is TRBJ2-5, with 12 bases aligning to TRBD2. V shed 3 bases, J shed 5 bases, and the junction held 7 bases outside the gene matches. Germline CDR1 MNHNS, CDR2 SASEGT. There are 16 residues in the CDR3. The CDR3 sequence is CASSEASGGAGETQYF. The CDR3 DNA sequence: TGTGCCAGCAGTGAGGCTAGCGGGGGGGCCGGGGAGACCCAGTACTTC.

J is TRBJ2-3 and V is TRBV9; a weak D match, TRBD2 (6 bases). V dropped 3 bases and J dropped 7 bases, with 15 bases sitting between them. Germline values: CDR1 SGDLS, CDR2 YYNGEE. This CDR3 is built from 14 residues. In DNA form, the CDR3 reads TGTGCCAGCAGCGATGGGACTTCCCCTAATACGCAGTATTTT. It codes for CASSDGTSPNTQYF.

The chain has TRBV28 and TRBJ1-1, with TRBD1 as a possible D gene (6 bases). The CDR3 totals 13 residues. The V and J ends lost 3 bases and 5 bases respectively, with 10 bases between them. Germline V gene lookup returns CDR1 MDHEN and CDR2 SYDVKM. This CDR3 is CASSLKGGTEAFF. The CDR3 bases are TGTGCCAGCAGTTTGAAAGGGGGGACTGAAGCTTTCTTT.

The chain couples TRBV27 to TRBJ1-2, with a tentative D call TRBD1 (5 bases). CDR3 length: 14 residues. Germline CDR1 and CDR2: MNHEY and SMNVEV (reference sequence). Trimming cost V 8 bases and J 4 bases, with 17 bases left between them. CDR3 bases: TGTGCCAGCCTCGTCCGGGACGGTACCTATGGCTACACCTTC. Its protein is CASLVRDGTYGYTF.

V gene TRBV9 combines with J gene TRBJ2-7; D may correspond to TRBD1 or TRBD2 (6 bases each). V shed 4 bases and J shed 7 bases, with 21 bases lying between them. Germline V gives CDR1 SGDLS, CDR2 YYNGEE. CDR3 length: 15 residues. CDR3 coding DNA: TGTGCCAGCAGCCCTCGGGACTGGGGGCTGGGGGAGCAGTACTTC. This encodes CASSPRDWGLGEQYF.

The gene calls are TRBV7-2 and TRBJ1-1; D call uncertain. Per germline, CDR1 SGHTA and CDR2 FQGNSA. The germline V and J ends were trimmed by 5 bases and 10 bases, with 17 bases remaining between them. The CDR3 covers 13 residues. CDR3 DNA sequence: TGTGCCAGCAGCCCCACCGGCGTGGTGGGAGCTTTCTTT. This translates into CASSPTGVVGAFF.

J is TRBJ1-2 and V is TRBV28, with TRBD1 as a possible D gene (6 bases). V dropped 6 bases and J dropped 1 base, with 12 bases sitting between them. The CDR3 loop spans 14 amino acids. The V gene's germline CDR1 is MDHEN and CDR2 SYDVKM. The CDR3 DNA reads TGTGCCAGCAGGAAGGGGGACCTTAACTATGGCTACACCTTC. It translates to CASRKGDLNYGYTF.

The chain links TRBV10-1 to TRBJ1-5; the D gene is possibly TRBD1 (5 bases). The CDR3 length is 13 residues. Trimming took 4 bases from V and 5 from J, leaving 9 bases between them. Germline loops: CDR1 WNHNN, CDR2 SYGVQD (reference sequence). This chain's CDR3 is CASSVRGDQPQHF. The CDR3 DNA reads TGCGCCAGCAGTGTTCGGGGCGATCAGCCCCAGCATTTT.

J is TRBJ2-7 and V is TRBV25-1; possibly TRBD1 for D (7 bases). Looked up from germline, CDR1 is MGHDK and CDR2 is SYGVNS. Trimming shortened V by 8 bases and J by 6 bases, and 11 bases separated the two germline ends. The CDR3 is 11 amino acids. The CDR3 nucleotides read TGTGCCAGCTTTCAGGGGGGCGAGCAGTACTTC. Its translation is CASFQGGEQYF.

The chain recombines TRBV4-3 with TRBJ2-3; 12 bases agree with TRBD2. There are 17 residues in the CDR3. V dropped 2 bases and J dropped 4; count of bases not matched to a gene: 7. CDR1 is LGHNA, CDR2 YSLEER, per germline. As DNA, the CDR3 is TGCGCCAGCAGCCAATCCCGGGCTAGCGGGGGGGCAGATACGCAGTATTTT. Translating gives CASSQSRASGGADTQYF.

The V call is TRBV12-5, the J call TRBJ2-7; TRBD1 agrees at 7 bases. The length of the CDR3 is 16 residues. The germline CDR1 and CDR2 sequences are LGHNT and FRNRAP. Germline trimming cut 5 bases from V and 0 bases from J; bases unmatched to any gene: 10. The CDR3 region is CASGQNLGQTSYEQYF. The CDR3, as DNA: TGTGCTAGTGGTCAGAACCTGGGACAGACCTCCTACGAGCAGTACTTC. Together with reference TRBV12-5 and TRBJ2-7, the CDR3 gives the full variable domain: DARVTQTPRHKVTEMGQEVTMRCQPILGHNTVFWYRQTMMQGLELLAYFRNRAPLDDSGMPKDRFSAEMPDATLATLKIQPSEPRDSAVYFCASGQNLGQTSYEQYFGPGTRLTVT.

J is TRBJ2-1 and V is TRBV4-2; TRBD2 matches at 10 bases. The germline V gene encodes CDR1 LGHNA and CDR2 YNFKEQ. V lost 1 base and J lost 2; bases outside the gene matches: 11. The CDR3 loop spans 19 amino acids. CDR3 loop: CASSQGVGTSGDPYNEQFF. As DNA, the CDR3 is TGTGCCAGCAGCCAAGGGGTAGGCACTAGCGGGGATCCCTACAATGAGCAGTTCTTC.

The chain employs TRBV25-1 and TRBJ1-1; 9 bases fit TRBD1. Germline CDR1 reads MGHDK; CDR2 reads SYGVNS. The CDR3 is made up of 13 amino acids. V trimming: 4 bases; J trimming: 4 bases; junction bases outside the gene matches: 1. CDR3 DNA: TGTGCCAGCAGTGCACAGGGGGCCACTGAAGCTTTCTTT. Its translation is CASSAQGATEAFF. The variable domain in full, with the rest retrieved from reference TRBV25-1 and TRBJ1-1, is EADIYQTPRYLVIGTGKKITLECSQTMGHDKMYWYQQDPGMELHLIHYSYGVNSTEKGDLSSESTVSRIRTEHFPLTLESARPSHTSQYLCASSAQGATEAFFGQGTRLTVV.

This chain joins TRBV6-6 and TRBJ2-3; D gene unclear. Trimming pared 5 bases from V and 0 bases from J, leaving 12 bases between. The length of the CDR3 is 15 residues. The germline CDR1 and CDR2 sequences are MNHNY and SVGAGI (reference sequence). CDR3: CASSILDRSTDTQYF. In DNA, the CDR3 is TGTGCCAGCAGTATCCTGGATCGGAGCACAGATACGCAGTATTTT.

The chain uses TRBV27 and TRBJ1-5; 7 bases match TRBD1. This CDR3 is 15 amino acids long. Trimming removed 6 bases from V and 0 bases from J; junction bases left unmatched: 5. In germline, CDR1 is MNHEY, CDR2 SMNVEV (reference sequence). The CDR3 loop is CASRLDRDSNQPQHF. As DNA, the CDR3 is TGTGCCAGCAGGTTAGACAGGGATAGCAATCAGCCCCAGCATTTT.

This clone is a singleton in its sample. The CDR3 nucleotides read TGTGCCAGCAGCTTACAAAGCGGGGGGTCAGAATCAAACATTCAGTACTTC. Protein sequence: CASSLQSGGSESNIQYF. This rearrangement joins TRBV11-2 to TRBJ2-4; 9 bases are shared with TRBD2. The germline gives CDR1 SGHAT, CDR2 FQNNGV. The CDR3 covers 17 residues. V gave up 2 bases and J gave up 6 bases; unmatched junction bases: 11.

V and J are TRBV5-1 and TRBJ2-1; D remains ambiguous. Trimming removed 0 bases from V and 1 base from J, with 11 bases in between. CDR3 size: 16 residues. CDR1 is SGHRS, CDR2 YFSETQ, per germline. CDR3 bases: TGCGCCAGCAGCTTGGGGCAGGTCACTTCCTACAATGAGCAGTTCTTC. This encodes CASSLGQVTSYNEQFF.

The rearrangement links TRBV7-6 to TRBJ1-2, with D perhaps matching TRBD1 (5 bases). The CDR3 sequence is 14 residues long. V dropped 5 bases and J dropped 7 bases, with 17 bases sitting between them. Germline V gene lookup returns CDR1 SGHVS and CDR2 FNYEAQ. CDR3 protein: CASSLPGTRGGYTF. As DNA, the CDR3 is TGTGCCAGCAGCCTACCAGGGACCCGAGGTGGCTACACCTTC.

DNA of the CDR3: TGTGCCAGCAGTGACCCGCAAGGGTCGGACAATCAGCCCCAGCATTTT. Its translation: CASSDPQGSDNQPQHF. The chain recombines TRBV6-4 with TRBJ1-5; D gene ambiguous. Germline CDR1 is MRHNA and CDR2 is SNTAGT. Trimming stripped 2 bases from V and 3 bases from J, with 14 bases between. This CDR3 has 16 amino acids.

V gene TRBV21-1 combines with J gene TRBJ2-4; TRBD2 was called by the table and not checked on the DNA. TRBV21-1 is a documented pseudogene. This CDR3 comprises 13 residues. CDR3 bases: TGTGCCAGCAGCAAAGGAGAATTCGCGGGGAAGTACTTC. As protein: CASSKGEFAGKYF.

The J gene is TRBJ2-7, the V gene TRBV4-2; TRBD2 is a possible D gene (5 bases). The V gene's germline CDR1 is LGHNA and CDR2 YNFKEQ. This CDR3 is built from 16 residues. The V gene lost 0 bases and the J gene lost 4 bases, with 16 bases spanning the gap. CDR3 amino acids: CASSQDRARAEYEQYF. The DNA of the CDR3 is TGTGCCAGCAGCCAAGATCGAGCGAGGGCCGAGTACGAGCAGTACTTC.

This rearrangement joins TRBV5-1 to TRBJ2-1; possibly TRBD2 for D (5 bases). The CDR3 extends over 14 amino acids. Trimming took off 2 bases at V and 3 bases at J, with 9 bases between the two ends. Germline CDR1 and CDR2: SGHRS and YFSETQ. CDR3: CASSFGLNYNEQFF. The CDR3 bases are TGCGCCAGCAGCTTTGGACTTAACTACAATGAGCAGTTCTTC. The whole variable domain, remainder taken from reference TRBV5-1 and TRBJ2-1, is KAGVTQTPRYLIKTRGQQVTLSCSPISGHRSVSWYQQTPGQGLQFLFEYFSETQRNKGNFPGRFSGRQFSNSRSEMNVSTLELGDSALYLCASSFGLNYNEQFFGPGTRLTVL.

The chain couples TRBV5-1 to TRBJ2-1, with D perhaps TRBD2 (5 bases). Trimming left V 1 base short and J 6 bases short, with 14 bases between. Germline CDR1 and CDR2: SGHRS and YFSETQ. CDR3 size: 15 residues. The DNA of the CDR3 is TGCGCCAGCAGCTTGCTGACGGACTTTTGCAATGAGCAGTTCTTC. This encodes CASSLLTDFCNEQFF. Full variable domain (missing parts from reference TRBV5-1 and TRBJ2-1): KAGVTQTPRYLIKTRGQQVTLSCSPISGHRSVSWYQQTPGQGLQFLFEYFSETQRNKGNFPGRFSGRQFSNSRSEMNVSTLELGDSALYLCASSLLTDFCNEQFFGPGTRLTVL.

V usage is TRBV4-2 and J usage is TRBJ2-2; D is unresolved. Trimming took off 0 bases at V and 10 bases at J, with 12 bases between the two ends. The germline V gene encodes CDR1 LGHNA and CDR2 YNFKEQ. The CDR3 totals 14 residues. The CDR3 nucleotides are TGTGCCAGCAGCCAAGATAGTCTAGGGAAGGAGCTGTTTTTT. Translating it yields CASSQDSLGKELFF.

The V and J genes are TRBV4-3 and TRBJ1-1; D is perhaps TRBD1 (5 bases). Looked up from germline, CDR1 is LGHNA and CDR2 is YSLEER. CDR3 size: 17 residues. The V and J ends lost 2 bases and 5 bases respectively, with 21 bases between them. The CDR3 DNA reads TGCGCCAGCAGCCAAATCTCAGGGACCGGATCGGGGACTGAAGCTTTCTTT. Translating it yields CASSQISGTGSGTEAFF.